The 2 T cell receptor beta chains in this list originate from one sample, sequenced in a study of T cell responses to AZD1222 COVID-19 vaccine. TCRdb's table, derived via immunoSEQ multiplex PCR, lists solely in-frame clones and lacks some. The sample contains roughly 86,000 clones, about 85% of which appear only once. The material sequenced was peripheral blood, taken 28 days after the second AZD1222 dose. The receptors were sampled from an adult who received the AZD1222 COVID-19 vaccine.

The rearrangement joins TRBV3-1 (or the pseudogene TRBV3-2) to TRBJ2-1; possibly TRBD2 for D (6 bases). Trimming removed 4 bases at V and 7 bases at J, with 11 bases between. The CDR3 loop spans 13 amino acids. Germline V CDR1 and CDR2: LGHDT, YNNKEL (reference sequence). CDR3 coding DNA: TGTGCCAGCAGCCTTTGGGGGAGGAATGAGCAGTTCTTC. Translating it yields CASSLWGRNEQFF.

Only one count was recorded for this clone. The chain joins TRBV5-1 to TRBJ1-2; TRBD1 might be the D (6 bases). The germline V gene encodes CDR1 SGHRS and CDR2 YFSETQ. Trimming removed 5 bases from V and 0 bases from J, with 11 bases in between. The CDR3 loop spans 14 amino acids. This CDR3 is CASRDQGTNYGYTF. Here the CDR3 DNA reads TGCGCCAGCAGGGACCAGGGGACTAACTATGGCTACACCTTC.